These 26 T cell receptor beta chains were all obtained from the same sample, sequenced in a study of spatial heterogeneity in lung cancer. TCRdb reanalysed the 5' RACE reads using MiXCR and keeps one entry per CDR3 protein. The sample shows approximately 11,000 distinct CDR3 sequences, approximately 6.2% of them seen only once. Time point given: sample taken at primary tumor resection. The sequenced material consisted of unsorted whole RNA from tumor, nontumor lung or frozen PBMC. The sample in question was normal lung tissue next to the tumor, obtained at surgery. These receptors all stem from a male donor with early-stage non-small cell lung cancer.

This clonotype was found many times. The library was designed around alpha chains, so this beta chain is a stray read whose abundance carries little weight. The V call is TRBV12-3 or TRBV12-4, the J call TRBJ2-1, with 10 bases matching TRBD2. The ends lost 7 bases at V and 0 bases at J; junction bases unmatched: 3. This CDR3 region has 15 residues. The DNA of the CDR3 is TGTGCCAGCAAAGTAGCGGGGGGCTCCTACAATGAGCAGTTCTTC. Encoded protein: CASKVAGGSYNEQFF.

Many counts were recorded for this clonotype. A library prepared for alpha chains yielded this beta chain as an off-target read; its size is of little meaning. V usage is TRBV4-1 and J usage is TRBJ2-2; 7 bases are a match to TRBD2. J lost 3 bases, V lost 0 bases, and 4 bases had no gene match. The CDR3 extends over 16 amino acids. Germline lookup yields CDR1 MGHRA and CDR2 YSYEKL. CDR3 nucleotides: TGCGCCAGCAGCCAAGATCAGGGAGGGCACACCGGGGAGCTGTTTTTT. Amino acid sequence: CASSQDQGGHTGELFF.

In this sample, this clonotype is medium-sized. This beta chain is off target for a library built for alpha chains, so its abundance means little. This chain links TRBV20-1 with TRBJ1-1; weak D call: TRBD1 (5 bases). The CDR3 runs to 15 residues. Germline V gene data show CDR1 as DFQATT and CDR2 as SNEGSKA (reference sequence). V shed 3 bases and J shed 0 bases, with 14 bases lying between them. The CDR3 loop is CSASSSGAVNTEAFF. CDR3 in DNA: TGCAGTGCTAGTTCGAGCGGGGCGGTGAACACTGAAGCTTTCTTT.

Worth noting for this clonotype: This beta chain is a stray sequence in a library constructed for alpha chains; its clone size is not meaningful. The chain uses TRBV30 and TRBJ1-6; D is undetermined. CDR1 and CDR2 from the germline V gene are GTSNPN and SVGIG (reference sequence). Trimming cost V 4 bases and J 7 bases, with 11 bases left between them. The CDR3 spans 13 residues. This CDR3 is CAWTSLGNSPLHF. Written as DNA, the CDR3 is TGTGCCTGGACGTCGCTCGGAAATTCACCCCTCCACTTT. Full variable domain (remainder filled in from reference TRBV30 and TRBJ1-6): SQTIHQWPATLVQPVGSPLSLECTVEGTSNPNLYWYRQAAGRGLQLLFYSVGIGQISSEVPQNLSASRPQDRQFILSSKKLLLSDSGFYLCAWTSLGNSPLHFGNGTRLTVT.

There are many counts of this clonotype. Because the library targeted alpha chains, this beta chain is an off-target read whose size means little. The rearrangement joins TRBV7-6 to TRBJ2-5; 8 bases are a match to TRBD1. The germline V gene encodes CDR1 SGHVS and CDR2 FNYEAQ. Trimming cost V 5 bases and J 2 bases; bases outside gene matches: 7. This CDR3 has 15 residues. The CDR3 sequence: CASSQWTGRQETQYF. CDR3 coding DNA: TGTGCCAGCAGCCAATGGACAGGGAGGCAAGAGACCCAGTACTTC.

This clonotype was recorded many times. Since it is a stray read in a library aimed at alpha chains, this beta chain has a size that is not meaningful. The chain uses TRBV6-1 and TRBJ2-3; tentatively, D is TRBD2 (6 bases). Looked up from germline, CDR1 is MNHNS and CDR2 is SASEGT. The CDR3 contains 15 residues. Trimming cost V 1 base and J 2 bases, with 10 bases left between them. CDR3 sequence: CASSEGAGTTDTQYF. The CDR3, as DNA: TGTGCCAGCAGTGAAGGGGCGGGAACCACAGATACGCAGTATTTT.

This clonotype was detected many times. Since the library was made to target alpha chains, this beta chain is a stray read and its abundance is not meaningful. The rearrangement links TRBV18 to TRBJ1-1; TRBD1 is a possible D gene (5 bases). The germline CDR1 and CDR2 sequences are KGHSH and LQKENI. The V and J ends lost 4 bases and 6 bases respectively, with 18 bases between them. The CDR3 loop spans 15 amino acids. As DNA, the CDR3 is TGTGCCAGCTCACGGCTAGTTCAGCAGGGAGCTGAAGCTTTCTTT. Translating it yields CASSRLVQQGAEAFF.

This clonotype was found many times. This beta chain slipped into a library made for alpha chains as a stray read, so its size is not meaningful. The genes are TRBV7-2 and TRBJ1-1; D gene unclear. The germline CDR1 and CDR2 sequences are SGHTA and FQGNSA. Trimming cost V 5 bases and J 10 bases, with 11 bases left between them. This CDR3 contains 11 residues. The CDR3 DNA is TGTGCCAGCAGCAGCAGCCGGGGAGCTTTCTTT. This encodes CASSSSRGAFF.

In this sample, this clonotype turned up many times. With the library built for alpha chains, this beta chain is off target and its frequency is not meaningful. This rearrangement joins TRBV5-1 to TRBJ1-6; a possible D gene is TRBD1 (5 bases). Trimming cost V 1 base and J 7 bases, with 12 bases left between them. Germline CDR1 SGHRS, CDR2 YFSETQ. This CDR3 spans 15 amino acids. CDR3 nucleotides: TGCGCCAGCAGCTTGTCGGGGCCGGTAAATTCACCCCTCCACTTT. It is translated as CASSLSGPVNSPLHF. The variable domain in full, completed from reference TRBV5-1 and TRBJ1-6, reads KAGVTQTPRYLIKTRGQQVTLSCSPISGHRSVSWYQQTPGQGLQFLFEYFSETQRNKGNFPGRFSGRQFSNSRSEMNVSTLELGDSALYLCASSLSGPVNSPLHFGNGTRLTVT.

This clonotype is labeled large (0.1 to 1%). Since the library was made to target alpha chains, this beta chain is a stray read and its abundance is not meaningful. The chain employs TRBV5-1 and TRBJ1-1; TRBD1 agrees at 10 bases. Losses at the gene ends were 3 bases for V and 4 bases for J; bases not matched to a gene: 15. Looked up from germline, CDR1 is SGHRS and CDR2 is YFSETQ. The CDR3 runs to 18 residues. The CDR3 reads CASSWSRDRGSLGTEAFF. The CDR3 nucleotides are TGCGCCAGCAGCTGGTCCCGGGACAGGGGCTCGCTGGGCACTGAAGCTTTCTTT. The variable domain in full, with the rest retrieved from reference TRBV5-1 and TRBJ1-1, is KAGVTQTPRYLIKTRGQQVTLSCSPISGHRSVSWYQQTPGQGLQFLFEYFSETQRNKGNFPGRFSGRQFSNSRSEMNVSTLELGDSALYLCASSWSRDRGSLGTEAFFGQGTRLTVV.

This clonotype was counted at least ten times. Since it is a stray read in a library aimed at alpha chains, this beta chain has a size that is not meaningful. V usage is TRBV9 and J usage is TRBJ2-1; possible D gene TRBD2, 6 bases. The CDR3 has 12 amino acids. With 0 bases removed from V and 10 bases from J, the gap between germline ends came to 8 bases. The germline V gene has CDR1 SGDLS and CDR2 YYNGEE. The CDR3 DNA follows: TGTGCCAGCAGCGTAGCGGAGGGAGAGCAGTTCTTC. This translates into CASSVAEGEQFF.

In its sample, this clonotype was seen many times. The size of this beta chain means little, since it is a stray read in a library made for alpha chains. V usage is TRBV20-1 and J usage is TRBJ1-1; D is possibly TRBD1 (5 bases). Deletions cut 0 bases from V and 1 base from J, with 9 bases between. Germline V gives CDR1 DFQATT, CDR2 SNEGSKA (reference sequence). There are 14 residues in the CDR3. CDR3 amino acids: CSAREGPTNTEAFF. Written as DNA, the CDR3 is TGCAGTGCTAGAGAGGGACCAACGAACACTGAAGCTTTCTTT.

In its sample, this clonotype is medium-sized (0.01 to 0.1%). This beta chain came through as a stray read in a library set up for alpha chains, and its size says little. The chain has TRBV6-5 and TRBJ2-2; 9 bases fit TRBD1. The CDR3 length is 14 residues. Trimming at V came to 6 bases and at J to 6 bases, leaving 5 bases not matched to a gene. Germline CDR1 and CDR2: MNHEY and SVGAGI. This chain's CDR3 is CASSGTGIPGELFF. The DNA of the CDR3 is TGTGCCAGCAGCGGGACAGGGATCCCCGGGGAGCTGTTTTTT.

The table lists this clonotype with a few counts. This beta chain is an unintended read in a library built for alpha chains; its size means little. The chain recombines TRBV6-5 with TRBJ2-5; no clear D gene. V was cut by 6 bases and J by 1 base, with 21 bases left in between. Per germline, CDR1 MNHEY and CDR2 SVGAGI. The CDR3 has 17 residues. The chain's CDR3 is CASSRRASSISQETQYF. The CDR3 nucleotides are TGTGCCAGCAGCCGACGCGCCAGCTCAATAAGCCAAGAGACCCAGTACTTC.

This clonotype was seen at least ten times. Little can be read into the size of this beta chain, an off-target read in a library designed for alpha chains. The rearrangement joins TRBV10-2 to TRBJ2-3, with 7 bases matching TRBD1. The germline CDR1 and CDR2 sequences are WSHSY and SAAADI. V was pared by 4 bases and J by 1 base, with 2 bases of the junction left unmatched. CDR3 size: 14 residues. In nucleotides, the CDR3 is TGCGCCAGCAGTGTAAGGGGGCGCACAGATACGCAGTATTTT. Translated: CASSVRGRTDTQYF.

The sample holds a few counts of this clonotype. The library was designed around alpha chains, so this beta chain is a stray read whose abundance carries little weight. The V gene is TRBV2, the J gene TRBJ2-3, with 9 bases fitting TRBD1. Unmatched junction bases numbered 6, after V lost 0 bases and J lost 2 bases. Germline-derived CDR1 and CDR2 are SNHLY and FYNNEI. The CDR3 sequence is 17 residues long. The DNA of the CDR3 is TGTGCCAGCAGTGAAGCCGCTGGGACAGGGAACACAGATACGCAGTATTTT. It is translated as CASSEAAGTGNTDTQYF.

This clonotype occurred once. Found in a library prepared for alpha chains, this beta chain is an off-target read, and its abundance has little meaning. This chain joins TRBV18 and TRBJ1-2; D is unclear. The CDR3 covers 13 residues. The V and J ends lost 3 bases and 6 bases respectively, with 11 bases between them. The germline V gene has CDR1 KGHSH and CDR2 LQKENI. Here the CDR3 DNA reads TGTGCCAGCTCACCCCGGACGGCCAATGGCTACACCTTC. It yields the protein CASSPRTANGYTF.

This clonotype was seen at least ten times. Since the library was made to target alpha chains, this beta chain is a stray read and its abundance is not meaningful. The chain couples TRBV3-1 to TRBJ2-1; D is ambiguous. V was clipped by 6 bases and J by 5 bases, with 17 bases between them. The CDR3 runs 15 residues. Germline loops: CDR1 LGHDT, CDR2 YNNKEL (reference sequence). The CDR3 nucleotides are TGTGCCAGCAGATTACTTTCATCAAGCGACAATGAGCAGTTCTTC. Encoded protein: CASRLLSSSDNEQFF.

With regard to this clonotype: Since the library was made to target alpha chains, this beta chain is a stray read and its abundance is not meaningful. The gene calls are TRBV10-3 and TRBJ2-6; TRBD1 agrees at 10 bases. V was pared by 7 bases and J by 1 base, with 4 bases of the junction left unmatched. Germline lookup yields CDR1 ENHRY and CDR2 SYGVKD. This CDR3 comprises 16 residues. The CDR3 is CAITGQGGSGANVLTF. CDR3 in DNA: TGTGCCATCACAGGACAGGGGGGGTCTGGGGCCAACGTCCTGACTTTC.

This clonotype was picked up many times. This beta chain is an off-target read within a library intended for alpha chains, so its frequency means little. This chain links TRBV27 with TRBJ2-6; D unclear. CDR1 and CDR2 from the germline V gene are MNHEY and SMNVEV (reference sequence). CDR3 length: 14 residues. V lost 8 bases to trimming and J lost 2 bases, with 10 bases between them. The CDR3 DNA follows: TGTGCCAGCCTGCAGACGCCTGGGGCCAACGTCCTGACTTTC. Translated, it gives CASLQTPGANVLTF.

Concerning this clonotype itself: The library was built for alpha chains, so this beta chain is an off-target read and its size means little. The chain is built from TRBV6-5 and TRBJ2-3; possibly TRBD1 for D (6 bases). The CDR3 totals 14 residues. V gave up 6 bases and J gave up 2 bases, with 12 bases separating them. Germline-derived CDR1 and CDR2 are MNHEY and SVGAGI. CDR3 bases: TGTGCCAGCAGCCCCGGACAGTTCACAGATACGCAGTATTTT. It translates to CASSPGQFTDTQYF.

This clonotype was recorded at least ten times. This beta chain is an off-target read within a library intended for alpha chains, so its frequency means little. V is TRBV5-6 and J is TRBJ2-1, with TRBD1 identical over 9 bases. The V gene's germline CDR1 is SGHDT and CDR2 YYEEEE. With V trimmed by 4 bases and J by 6 bases, 8 bases remained unmatched. The CDR3 length is 15 residues. The CDR3 sequence: CASSHPGQGGNEQFF. As DNA, the CDR3 is TGTGCCAGCAGCCATCCGGGACAGGGTGGCAATGAGCAGTTCTTC.

This clonotype came up many times. The library was built for alpha chains, so this beta chain is an off-target read and its size means little. V usage is TRBV18 and J usage is TRBJ2-2; 9 bases are shared with TRBD2. Germline assignment: CDR1 KGHSH and CDR2 LQKENI. This CDR3 has 16 residues. V was clipped by 4 bases and J by 2 bases; unmatched bases: 5. The CDR3 sequence: CASSLDSGSNTGELFF. CDR3 DNA: TGTGCCAGCTCACTTGATAGCGGGAGTAACACCGGGGAGCTGTTTTTT. Full variable domain (missing parts from reference TRBV18 and TRBJ2-2): NAGVMQNPRHLVRRRGQEARLRCSPMKGHSHVYWYRQLPEEGLKFMVYLQKENIIDESGMPKERFSAEFPKEGPSILRIQQVVRGDSAAYFCASSLDSGSNTGELFFGEGSRLTVL.

This clonotype was counted ten times or more. The library was designed around alpha chains, so this beta chain is a stray read whose abundance carries little weight. The chain employs TRBV6-5 and TRBJ1-6, with unresolved D. Between the trimmed V and J ends, which lost 2 bases and 10 bases, there was a span of 12 bases. Germline V gives CDR1 MNHEY, CDR2 SVGAGI. The CDR3 contains 14 residues. CDR3 residues: CASSYEGIGSPLHF. The CDR3 nucleotides read TGTGCCAGCAGTTACGAAGGGATAGGGTCACCCCTCCACTTT.

This clonotype is medium-sized within its sample. This beta chain is off target for a library built for alpha chains, so its abundance means little. CDR3 region: CSGGQGALDYGYTF. In DNA, the CDR3 is TGCAGCGGGGGGCAGGGCGCCCTAGACTATGGCTACACCTTC. This chain joins TRBV20-1 and TRBJ1-2, with a possible D match to TRBD1 (6 bases). This CDR3 is built from 14 residues. Looked up from germline, CDR1 is DFQATT and CDR2 is SNEGSKA (reference sequence).

Of note for this clonotype: This beta chain slipped into a library made for alpha chains as a stray read, so its size is not meaningful. The chain carries TRBV6-2 or TRBV6-3 and TRBJ2-5; 7 bases are shared with TRBD1. J gave up 4 bases and V 6 bases, and 11 bases lay outside the gene matches. This CDR3 region has 15 residues. Per the germline V gene, CDR1 is MNHEY and CDR2 is SVGEGT. CDR3: CASRTTTGARETQYF. DNA of the CDR3: TGTGCCAGCAGAACCACTACAGGGGCAAGAGAGACCCAGTACTTC.